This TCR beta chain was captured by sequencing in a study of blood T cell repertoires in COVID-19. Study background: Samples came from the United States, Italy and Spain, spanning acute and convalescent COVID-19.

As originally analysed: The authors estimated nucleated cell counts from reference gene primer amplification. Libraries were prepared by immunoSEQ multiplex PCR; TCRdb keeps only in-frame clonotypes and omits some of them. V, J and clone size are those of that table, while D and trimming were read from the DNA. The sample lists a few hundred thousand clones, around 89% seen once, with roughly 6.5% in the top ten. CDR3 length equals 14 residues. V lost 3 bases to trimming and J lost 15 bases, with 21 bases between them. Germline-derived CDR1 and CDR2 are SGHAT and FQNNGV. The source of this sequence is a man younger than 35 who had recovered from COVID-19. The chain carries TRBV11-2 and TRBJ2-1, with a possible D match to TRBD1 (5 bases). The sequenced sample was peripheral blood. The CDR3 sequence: CASSFSPADTPGFF. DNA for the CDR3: TGTGCCAGCAGCTTTAGTCCCGCGGACACCCCGGGGTTCTTC.